The T cell receptor beta chain described here comes from a study of T cell responses to AZD1222 COVID-19 vaccine. The wider study: Second doses were pooled across both intervals (about 4 or about 12 weeks). Study observations and caveats: Clonal diversity was possibly underestimated, and the donors were mostly white British, with more females. None of the repertoires were sampled until the peak T cell response had passed. When two AZD1222 doses had been given, Spike-specific TCR breadth and depth rose.

Produced via immunoSEQ multiplex PCR; TCRdb's table is partial and in-frame only. The table lists approximately 90,000 clones, approximately 94% of them singletons. Of note for this clone: Its antigen is unknown. This specimen includes other DNA sequences encoding the same CDR3.

The V and J ends lost 5 bases and 1 base, in that order; junction bases with no gene match: 2. Germline-derived CDR1 and CDR2 are SGHAT and FQNNGV. CDR3 length: 14 residues. This clonotype originated in an adult in good health. Material: peripheral blood, obtained on day 0 of AZD1222 vaccination. The chain employs TRBV11-2 and TRBJ1-1; TRBD1 matches 9 bases. CDR3 in DNA: TGTGCCAGCAGCCTGGGACAGGGGAACACTGAAGCTTTCTTT. Its protein product is CASSLGQGNTEAFF.